These 7 T cell receptor beta chains came from one sample sequenced in a study of cytomegalovirus exposure and HLA in healthy donors. Primers: 60 Vbeta forward and 13 Jbeta reverse. Using immunoSEQ multiplex PCR, the repertoire was profiled, and TCRdb retains in-frame clones only, with some absent. The sample consists of under 150,000 clones, around 70% of them appearing once. Sequences were obtained from PBMCs. The origin of the receptors is a human donor in good health.

This rearrangement joins TRBV29-1 to TRBJ1-1; D is unclear. The CDR3 is 11 amino acids. Germline-derived CDR1 and CDR2 are SQVTM and ANQGSEA. V lost 8 bases, J lost 6 bases, and 13 bases lay in between. CDR3 bases: TGCAGCCCGTTTACGGGGTCTGAAGCTTTCTTT. Encoded protein: CSPFTGSEAFF.

The J gene is TRBJ2-7, the V gene TRBV19, with TRBD2 matching over 11 bases. Unmatched junction bases numbered 3, after V lost 4 bases and J lost 4 bases. The CDR3 covers 14 residues. Germline-derived CDR1 and CDR2 are LNHDA and SQIVND (reference sequence). CDR3 protein: CASSTGTSGYEQYF. The CDR3 nucleotides read TGTGCCAGTAGTACGGGGACTAGCGGTTACGAGCAGTACTTC.

V and J are TRBV29-1 and TRBJ2-2; tentatively, D is TRBD2 (5 bases). This CDR3 is 13 amino acids long. In germline, CDR1 is SQVTM, CDR2 ANQGSEA. Between the trimmed V and J ends, which lost 3 bases and 1 base, there was a span of 6 bases. CDR3 in amino acids: CSVDAGNTGELFF. CDR3 DNA sequence: TGCAGCGTTGATGCGGGGAACACCGGGGAGCTGTTTTTT.

The chain couples TRBV19 to TRBJ2-3; 7 bases agree with TRBD2. CDR1 is LNHDA, CDR2 SQIVND, per germline (reference sequence). The J segment lost 3 bases and the V segment lost 7 bases, leaving 13 bases of the junction unmatched. The CDR3 spans 16 residues. This CDR3 is CASTSLGGGMTDTQYF. CDR3 sequence (DNA): TGTGCCAGTACCTCACTGGGCGGGGGAATGACAGATACGCAGTATTTT.

The V gene is TRBV19, the J gene TRBJ2-5; tentatively, D is TRBD1 (6 bases). Judging by the DNA end, TRBJ2-7 fits better; the J call may be wrong. Germline CDR1 LNHDA, CDR2 SQIVND (reference sequence). The CDR3 consists of 12 residues. The CDR3 protein is CASSVQGYEQYF. CDR3 sequence (DNA): TGTGCCAGTAGTGTTCAGGGGTACGAGCAGTACTTC.

V is TRBV14 and J is TRBJ2-1; 9 positions agree with TRBD2. V was pared by 1 base and J by 13 bases, with 5 bases of the junction left unmatched. CDR3 length equals 13 residues. Germline loops: CDR1 SGHDN, CDR2 FVKESK. The CDR3 nucleotides are TGTGCCAGCAGCCAAGCTAGCGGGATTCGACAGTTCTTC. It specifies CASSQASGIRQFF. The variable domain in full, with the rest retrieved from reference TRBV14 and TRBJ2-1, is EAGVTQFPSHSVIEKGQTVTLRCDPISGHDNLYWYRRVMGKEIKFLLHFVKESKQDESGMPNNRFLAERTGGTYSTLKVQPAELEDSGVYFCASSQASGIRQFFGPGTRLTVL.

This chain connects TRBV7-9 to TRBJ2-3, with D perhaps TRBD2 (6 bases). This CDR3 contains 15 residues. V was pared by 5 bases and J by 6 bases, with 18 bases between. Germline V CDR1 and CDR2: SEHNR, FQNEAQ (reference sequence). The CDR3 coding sequence is TGTGCCAGCAGCCCCGGGGAGCGGGTCGGGGATACGCAGTATTTT. It encodes CASSPGERVGDTQYF.